The entry below gives a single TCR beta chain sequence along with its context. No antigen is known for it. This sample is drawn from a study of post-analysis software for immune sequencing data. Study-level results: Patients showed TRBV5-6, TRBV5-1 and TRBV20-1 among five TRBV segments more frequent than in controls.

The CDR3 runs to 15 residues. The germline V gene encodes CDR1 MNHNY and CDR2 SVGAGI (reference sequence). Presence of unique molecular identifiers characterized the TCR beta cDNA libraries. TCRdb called the PCR reads again in MiXCR, with one record for every CDR3 protein. The table has 600,000 to 700,000 distinct CDR3 sequences, roughly three fifths seen once. This TCR derives from a girl aged 2-10 years with multiple sclerosis. Sequencing was performed on blood. The J gene is TRBJ2-7, the V gene TRBV6-6; tentatively, D is TRBD1 (6 bases). Gene TRBJ2-5 matches the end of the DNA better, so the J call may be wrong. CDR3 region: CASSYGQGRGETQYF. CDR3 in DNA: TGTGCCAGCAGTTACGGTCAGGGCAGGGGAGAGACCCAGTACTTC.